This T cell receptor (beta chain) was documented in a study of CD8+ T cells in alopecia areata. Study observations and caveats: Lesional scalp, especially alopecia totalis/universalis, showed higher clonality than normal scalp. Significant decreases in scalp clonality and expanded CD8+ clones followed tofacitinib treatment. While patients received tofacitinib, many expanded lesional clones remained present in scalp and blood.

This clone appeared a single time. Antigen: not known. Regarding treatment: oral pan-JAK inhibitor, 5-10 mg twice daily. The CDR3 runs 14 residues. V lost 2 bases to trimming and J lost 6 bases, with 13 bases between them. Germline V gene data show CDR1 as MNHNS and CDR2 as SASEGT. Sequencing relied on a cDNA template that was reverse transcribed from extracted RNA. The method was immunoSEQ multiplex PCR; TCRdb's version includes in-frame clones alone and lacks a portion of them. The table has about 190,000 clones, roughly 60% seen once. The sequencing here drew on CD4+ T cells sorted from blood, taken at week 24, from a patient treated with tofacitinib. This TCR was sampled from a human donor with alopecia areata. V is TRBV6-1 and J is TRBJ1-2; tentatively, D is TRBD1 (6 bases). DNA for the CDR3: TGTGCCAGCAGTGAATATGGGGGGCGGAATGGCTACACCTTC. Its translation: CASSEYGGRNGYTF.